Sequencing of this T cell receptor (beta chain) was carried out in a study of T cells in Graves' hyperthyroidism and ophthalmopathy. Clinical symptoms, serum thyroxine, TRAb, thyroid ultrasound and orbital computed tomography informed diagnoses. TCR beta CDR3 regions were amplified from RNA. HTBI primers were employed in a first-round RT-PCR of the TCR CDR3. One entry per CDR3 protein results from TCRdb running MiXCR on the multiplex PCR reads. This repertoire shows 600,000 to 700,000 distinct CDR3 sequences, roughly 45% found once; its top ten account for approximately 6.8%. The CDR3 is made up of 16 amino acids. CDR1 is LNHDA and CDR2 is SQIVND in the germline V gene (reference sequence). Trimming took 6 bases from V and 6 from J, leaving 21 bases between them.

The sample comprised peripheral blood or thyroid tissue (not recorded which). The rearrangement links TRBV19 to TRBJ1-5; D unclear. The clonotype comes from an adult man with Graves' disease, either hyperthyroidism or ophthalmopathy (not recorded which). The CDR3 nucleotides read TGTGCCAGTAGAAAGGCCGGAGTGGTAGTTAGTCAGCCCCAGCATTTT. The encoded protein is CASRKAGVVVSQPQHF. The variable domain in full, with the rest retrieved from reference TRBV19 and TRBJ1-5, is DGGITQSPKYLFRKEGQNVTLSCEQNLNHDAMYWYRQDPGQGLRLIYYSQIVNDFQKGDIAEGYSVSREKKESFPLTVTSAQKNPTAFYLCASRKAGVVVSQPQHFGDGTRLSIL.